Sequencing of this T cell receptor beta chain was carried out in a study of blood T cell repertoires in COVID-19 (dated by TCRdb to about 2020). Study-wide context: Samples from collaborators originated in the United States, Italy and Spain and spanned both the acute and convalescent phases of COVID-19. The prospective study material was composed of cDNA or gDNA derived from T cells, B-cell-depleted T cells, or PBMCs. Subjects who had been exposed to COVID-19, were actively infected with it, or had recovered from it provided the deeply sampled blood TCRbeta repertoires that made up the dataset. The repertoires were released in a freely available public database meant as a resource for research on the immune response to SARS-CoV-2. Samples were obtained from the ongoing ImmuneRACE study (first 160 participants) and from about 1,300 subjects provided by 6 global collaborators. A de-identified subject ID, COVID-19 status, age in years and sex were almost always included in the sample metadata. Where HLA class I and class II types were available, the types were taken from metadata supplied by the sample provider, not from assay-based typing. Here is what the overall study found, with its caveats: The amount of clinical and demographic metadata varied by source and participant and was provided uncurated.

Here V drops 2 bases and J drops 0 bases, and the junction holds 9 bases not matched to any gene. The CDR3, cysteine through phenylalanine, is 17 amino acids long. CDR3 DNA only is kept here, 51 bases in frame from base 1. The CDR1 and CDR2 encoded by the germline V gene are SGHVS and FQNEAQ. Enrolling through a virtual design, the prospective study's participants ranged in age from roughly 18 to 90 years and lived across roughly 24 United States geographic areas. Cohort assignment in the prospective study relied on participant-reported clinical history from a screening survey and a study questionnaire. For ImmuneRACE Cohort 3, a participant was defined as recovered based on two consecutive negative NP/OP PCR tests, clearance by a healthcare professional, or resolution of symptoms. Each participant in the prospective study had whole blood, serum and a nasopharyngeal or oropharyngeal swab collected by mobile phlebotomists. Prospective study participants could optionally give additional blood draws and questionnaires over a roughly two-month period. Before DNA extraction, blood samples from the prospective study were shipped at room temperature or frozen.

TCRbeta CDR3 regions were amplified from genomic DNA by means of the immunoSEQ Assay, a bias-controlled multiplex PCR. Per the original workflow: The number of nucleated cells in each sample was estimated by amplification of reference gene primers within the assay. To quantify the absolute abundance of each unique TCRbeta CDR3 rearrangement, sequence reads were collapsed and filtered. Productive Simpson clonality was computed per sample as the square root of Simpson's diversity index over productive rearrangements. What TCRdb holds here is the immuneACCESS table cut down to in-frame rearrangements. Part of the clones is not present; checked against another copy, under half of the missing clones reflect an unresolved V gene, and the others are unexplained. V and J calls and clone size are as listed in that table; D and trimming were resolved from the DNA. In all, the sample holds about 390,000 clones, and 85% to 90% of those were seen once. The biggest ten clones account for about a tenth of the sample.

As concerns this clone: This receptor's antigen is unknown. Per-base quality was not reported, and no clone a single base away is much larger than it.

This clonotype was obtained from a woman in her 50s who had recovered from COVID-19. The specimen was PBMCs or T cells enriched from blood (not recorded which). This chain joins TRBV7-8 to TRBJ2-7; 8 nucleotides in the junction match TRBD1. The DNA sequence is TGTGCCAGCAGCTTATCGGGAACAGGGGGGAGCTCCTACGAGCAGTACTTC. Protein translation: CASSLSGTGGSSYEQYF.